One sample yielded the 21 T cell receptor beta chains listed below, sequenced in a study of response to subunit inactivated influenza vaccine. Via MiXCR, TCRdb re-called the RT-PCR reads, giving one row per CDR3 protein. This sample has around 570,000 distinct CDR3 sequences, with around 11% found just once. The same data also contributed to another study, on T cells expressing NK-cell markers. From that report: The TCR beta cDNA came from 5'RACE template switching with UMIs.

Sequenced material: PBMCs from blood, taken on the day of vaccination. Receptor source: a man aged 50 or older who received an inactivated influenza vaccine.

This sequence joins TRBV29-1 and TRBJ2-5; 10 positions match TRBD1. The CDR3 runs 16 residues. Germline V CDR1 and CDR2: SQVTM, ANQGSEA. V shed 2 bases, J shed 5 bases, and the junction held 11 bases outside the gene matches. CDR3 residues: CSVENLWDRGGETQYF. Here the CDR3 DNA reads TGCAGCGTTGAAAACCTTTGGGACAGGGGAGGGGAGACCCAGTACTTC.

The sample holds many counts of this clonotype. The chain is built from TRBV20-1 and TRBJ2-3; possibly TRBD1 for D (6 bases). The germline V and J ends were trimmed by 0 bases and 1 base, with 8 bases remaining between them. CDR1 and CDR2 from the germline V gene are DFQATT and SNEGSKA (reference sequence). This CDR3 is built from 14 residues. The CDR3: CSARDRGGTDTQYF. The DNA for the CDR3 is TGCAGTGCTAGAGACAGGGGAGGCACAGATACGCAGTATTTT.

This clonotype was counted only a few times. CDR3 region: CAISDIGGIAKNIQYF. CDR3 nucleotides: TGTGCCATCAGTGATATAGGGGGGATAGCCAAAAACATTCAGTACTTC. The rearrangement links TRBV10-3 to TRBJ2-4; either TRBD1 or TRBD2 may supply D (6 bases each). This CDR3 is 16 amino acids long. Per the germline V gene, CDR1 is ENHRY and CDR2 is SYGVKD. Trimming cost V 3 bases and J 0 bases, with 12 bases left between them.

The rearrangement links TRBV6-5 to TRBJ2-1; D is unresolved. Germline V CDR1 and CDR2: MNHEY, SVGAGI. CDR3 length: 13 amino acids. Deletions cut 0 bases from V and 10 bases from J, with 10 bases between. CDR3 coding DNA: TGTGCCAGCAGTTACTCCCCCCTCGCGGAGCAGTTCTTC. Protein: CASSYSPLAEQFF.

The chain is built from TRBV15 and TRBJ2-2; perhaps TRBD1 as D (6 bases). The CDR3 is made up of 16 amino acids. The germline V gene has CDR1 LNHNV and CDR2 YYDKDF (reference sequence). Trimming cost V 3 bases and J 4 bases, with 15 bases left between them. The CDR3 loop is CATSSWAGAVTGELFF. For the CDR3, the DNA is TGTGCCACCAGCAGTTGGGCAGGGGCTGTCACCGGGGAGCTGTTTTTT.

V usage is TRBV5-1 and J usage is TRBJ2-3; 9 nucleotides align to TRBD2. Germline V gene lookup returns CDR1 SGHRS and CDR2 YFSETQ. V lost 2 bases to trimming and J lost 0 bases; unmatched junction nucleotides: 16. The CDR3 has 20 amino acids. CDR3: CASSFAQTGTSRSSTDTQYF. In DNA, the CDR3 is TGCGCCAGCAGCTTCGCGCAGACAGGGACTAGCAGATCGAGCACAGATACGCAGTATTTT.

The chain uses TRBV10-3 and TRBJ2-7; D possibly matches TRBD1 or TRBD2 (5 bases each). Trimming removed 2 bases at V and 6 bases at J, with 5 bases between. CDR3 length: 11 amino acids. Germline-derived CDR1 and CDR2 are ENHRY and SYGVKD. The CDR3 sequence is CAISEGGEQYF. Written as DNA, the CDR3 is TGTGCCATCAGTGAGGGGGGCGAGCAGTACTTC.

This chain links TRBV20-1 with TRBJ1-1, with D unclear. Germline values: CDR1 DFQATT, CDR2 SNEGSKA (reference sequence). The CDR3 covers 13 residues. V lost 4 bases and J lost 2, with 11 bases in between. The CDR3 DNA reads TGCAGTGCTATAAGCCCCGAAAACACTGAAGCTTTCTTT. Translation: CSAISPENTEAFF.

The chain links TRBV4-2 to TRBJ2-3; TRBD2 matches at 8 bases. V was pared by 2 bases and J by 4 bases, with 5 bases of the junction left unmatched. This CDR3 has 15 residues. CDR1 LGHNA and CDR2 YNFKEQ come from the germline V gene. CDR3 protein: CASSQLAGRPDTQYF. The CDR3 DNA reads as TGTGCCAGCAGCCAACTAGCGGGCCGCCCAGATACGCAGTATTTT.

The sample holds a few counts of this clonotype. The chain combines TRBV7-2 with TRBJ1-5; possible D gene TRBD1, 6 bases. Germline V CDR1 and CDR2: SGHTA, FQGNSA. This CDR3 has 15 residues. The V end was cut by 1 base, the J end by 4 bases, with 11 bases between. This CDR3 is CASSLEGGANQPQHF. The CDR3, as DNA: TGTGCCAGCAGCTTAGAGGGGGGGGCGAATCAGCCCCAGCATTTT. Based on the CDR3 plus reference TRBV7-2 and TRBJ1-5, the full variable domain is GAGVSQSPSNKVTEKGKDVELRCDPISGHTALYWYRQSLGQGLEFLIYFQGNSAPDKSGLPSDRFSAERTGGSVSTLTIQRTQQEDSAVYLCASSLEGGANQPQHFGDGTRLSIL.

This chain uses TRBV20-1 with TRBJ2-3; 8 positions match TRBD2. J lost 0 bases, V lost 4 bases, and 3 bases had no gene match. CDR1 is DFQATT, CDR2 SNEGSKA, per germline (reference sequence). The CDR3 consists of 14 residues. In DNA, the CDR3 is TGCAGTGCTACAGAGCGGGGGAGCACAGATACGCAGTATTTT. Its translation: CSATERGSTDTQYF.

The table lists this clonotype with a few counts. The rearrangement uses TRBV7-9 and TRBJ2-7; the D gene is possibly TRBD1 (6 bases). Trimming stripped 3 bases from V and 0 bases from J, with 15 bases between. The CDR3 sequence is 16 residues long. Germline V gene sequence: CDR1 SEHNR, CDR2 FQNEAQ (reference sequence). CDR3 coding DNA: TGTGCCAGCAGCTTTCCGGGACAAGGTTCCTCCTACGAGCAGTACTTC. Protein: CASSFPGQGSSYEQYF.

This clonotype was seen a handful of times. The chain combines TRBV7-6 with TRBJ2-7, with 7 nucleotides matching TRBD2. Germline V gene sequence: CDR1 SGHVS, CDR2 FNYEAQ. Trimming at V came to 5 bases and at J to 7 bases, leaving 11 bases not matched to a gene. The CDR3 spans 14 residues. The CDR3 loop is CASSTQTSSGEQYF. For the CDR3, the DNA is TGTGCCAGCAGCACACAGACTAGCTCGGGGGAGCAGTACTTC.

This clonotype was found many times. The V gene is TRBV29-1, the J gene TRBJ2-7; D is tentatively TRBD1 or TRBD2 (5 bases each). The germline gives CDR1 SQVTM, CDR2 ANQGSEA. V lost 4 bases and J lost 2, with 9 bases in between. The CDR3 contains 12 residues. The CDR3 is CSVVRGPYEQYF. CDR3 in DNA: TGCAGCGTTGTACGGGGCCCCTACGAGCAGTACTTC.

The V gene is TRBV5-1, the J gene TRBJ2-1; possible D gene TRBD1, 5 bases. Germline assignment: CDR1 SGHRS and CDR2 YFSETQ. The CDR3 spans 15 residues. V was clipped by 0 bases and J by 7 bases, with 14 bases between them. The CDR3 sequence is CASSLAQGIRNEQFF. The CDR3 DNA follows: TGCGCCAGCAGCTTGGCGCAGGGTATAAGGAATGAGCAGTTCTTC.

The chain employs TRBV4-3 and TRBJ2-1, with TRBD2 identical over 12 bases. Germline V lookup: CDR1 LGHNA, CDR2 YSLEER. The ends lost 4 bases at V and 5 bases at J; junction bases unmatched: 6. This CDR3 has 16 amino acids. CDR3 sequence: CASSRGGLAGNNEQFF. For the CDR3, the DNA is TGCGCCAGCAGCCGAGGAGGACTAGCGGGAAACAATGAGCAGTTCTTC.

The gene calls are TRBV20-1 and TRBJ2-1; 7 bases align to TRBD2. J gave up 8 bases and V 3 bases, and 7 bases lay outside the gene matches. This CDR3 spans 13 amino acids. From germline, CDR1 is DFQATT and CDR2 SNEGSKA (reference sequence). The CDR3 nucleotides are TGCAGTGCTAGGGGAGGGAGCGGCGATGAGCAGTTCTTC. Amino acids: CSARGGSGDEQFF.

The chain uses TRBV7-8 and TRBJ2-1; unclear D gene. CDR3 length: 12 amino acids. CDR1 SGHVS and CDR2 FQNEAQ come from the germline V gene. The V and J ends lost 2 bases and 9 bases respectively, with 8 bases between them. CDR3 bases: TGTGCCAGCAGCTTATTCCTGCCTGAGCAGTTCTTC. This translates into CASSLFLPEQFF.

This clonotype was detected only a few times. The chain recombines TRBV6-2 or TRBV6-3 with TRBJ2-3; 9 bases line up with TRBD2. J was trimmed by 2 bases and V by 0 bases; bases with no gene match: 9. This CDR3 region has 18 residues. Germline lookup yields CDR1 MNHEY and CDR2 SVGEGT. CDR3 in amino acids: CASSYSKLAGWFTDTQYF. CDR3 nucleotides: TGTGCCAGCAGTTACTCGAAGCTAGCGGGATGGTTCACAGATACGCAGTATTTT.

This clonotype was counted between two and nine times. The rearrangement uses TRBV7-9 and TRBJ2-2; TRBD1 is a possible D gene (5 bases). Per germline, CDR1 SEHNR and CDR2 FQNEAQ (reference sequence). The CDR3 totals 15 residues. The V end lost 2 bases, the J end lost 5 bases, and 12 bases lay between the germline ends. The DNA for the CDR3 is TGTGCCAGCAGCTTAATGGGGCTCGGGACCGGGGAGCTGTTTTTT. It translates to CASSLMGLGTGELFF.

The chain joins TRBV29-1 to TRBJ2-5, with TRBD2 matching 9 bases. There are 14 residues in the CDR3. Germline trimming cut 6 bases from V and 5 bases from J; bases unmatched to any gene: 10. Germline-derived CDR1 and CDR2 are SQVTM and ANQGSEA. In nucleotides, the CDR3 is TGCAGCGTGGCCCTGGGACTAGCTAAGGAGACCCAGTACTTC. It is translated as CSVALGLAKETQYF.